This entry lists 17 T cell receptor beta chains sequenced from one sample in a study of post-analysis software for immune sequencing data. These receptors' targets are unknown. Findings of the study overall: Relative to controls, patients had several TRBV segments at higher frequency, with TRBV5-6, TRBV5-1 and TRBV20-1 among these.

Libraries were made from TCR beta cDNA, and they carried unique molecular identifiers. TCRdb passed the PCR reads through MiXCR, listing each CDR3 protein once. Here the sample spans 820,000 or so distinct CDR3 sequences, approximately 57% being singletons. The specimen sequenced was blood. These TCRs come from a girl aged 10 to 17 with multiple sclerosis.

The chain couples TRBV10-3 to TRBJ2-4; 9 bases are a match to TRBD2. Gene TRBJ2-7 matches the end of the DNA better, so the J call may be wrong. The CDR3 is 15 amino acids. CDR1 is ENHRY and CDR2 is SYGVKD in the germline V gene. The CDR3 nucleotides are TGTGCCATCAGTGAAGAAGCGGGGGGCCTCTACGAGCAGTACTTC. Protein sequence: CAISEEAGGLYEQYF.

V and J are TRBV7-3 and TRBJ2-5; 10 bases are shared with TRBD2. V shed 4 bases, J shed 4 bases, and the junction held 6 bases outside the gene matches. From germline, CDR1 is SGHTA and CDR2 FQGTGA. The CDR3 loop spans 15 amino acids. CDR3 sequence: CASSSIAGGGETQYF. The CDR3, as DNA: TGTGCCAGCAGCTCGATAGCGGGAGGAGGAGAGACCCAGTACTTC.

V gene TRBV29-1 combines with J gene TRBJ1-1, with a tentative D call TRBD1 (6 bases). Trimming removed 4 bases at V and 1 base at J, with 10 bases between. The germline gives CDR1 SQVTM, CDR2 ANQGSEA. The CDR3 extends over 13 amino acids. CDR3 sequence reads: CSVGNRANTEAFF. CDR3 nucleotides: TGCAGCGTTGGGAACAGGGCGAACACTGAAGCTTTCTTT.

This clonotype was observed a few times. The J gene is TRBJ2-7, the V gene TRBV10-3; 10 bases match TRBD1. Germline CDR1 and CDR2: ENHRY and SYGVKD. Germline trimming cut 7 bases from V and 4 bases from J; bases unmatched to any gene: 4. There are 13 residues in the CDR3. The CDR3 DNA sequence: TGTGCCATCAAGGGGACAGGGGAGTACGAGCAGTACTTC. Translation gives CAIKGTGEYEQYF.

This clonotype was observed a few times. CDR3 sequence: CSVEDRRRGGDEQFF. As DNA, the CDR3 is TGCAGCGTTGAAGATCGGCGGCGCGGGGGGGATGAGCAGTTCTTC. The chain recombines TRBV29-1 with TRBJ2-1; 9 bases are a match to TRBD2. Germline V gives CDR1 SQVTM, CDR2 ANQGSEA. There are 15 residues in the CDR3. The junction had 8 bases not matched to a gene; V was cut back by 0 bases and J by 8 bases.

This sequence joins TRBV7-6 and TRBJ2-5; D gene ambiguous. Matching the DNA end better, TRBJ2-7 makes the J call doubtful. This CDR3 has 13 amino acids. Germline lookup yields CDR1 SGHVS and CDR2 FNYEAQ. The CDR3 sequence is CASSLGQANEQYF. CDR3 nucleotides: TGTGCCAGCAGCTTAGGGCAGGCCAACGAGCAGTACTTC.

This clonotype was recorded at least ten times. V gene TRBV5-1 combines with J gene TRBJ2-3, with D perhaps matching TRBD2 (6 bases). This CDR3 has 14 amino acids. CDR1 and CDR2 (germline): SGHRS, YFSETQ. The V end was cut by 0 bases, the J end by 6 bases, with 11 bases between. The CDR3 loop reads CASSLGGVRDTQYF. The DNA for the CDR3 is TGCGCCAGCAGCTTGGGGGGGGTTCGGGATACGCAGTATTTT.

The J gene is TRBJ2-1, the V gene TRBV7-9; 7 nucleotides agree with TRBD2. Germline-derived CDR1 and CDR2 are SEHNR and FQNEAQ (reference sequence). The CDR3 is 12 residues long. The J segment lost 10 bases and the V segment lost 5 bases, leaving 5 bases of the junction unmatched. The CDR3 coding sequence is TGTGCCAGCAGCCGGGGAGGGCAGGAGCAGTTCTTC. This encodes CASSRGGQEQFF. The complete variable domain, with remaining parts taken from reference TRBV7-9 and TRBJ2-1, reads DTGVSQNPRHKITKRGQNVTFRCDPISEHNRLYWYRQTLGQGPEFLTYFQNEAQLEKSRLLSDRFSAERPKGSFSTLEIQRTEQGDSAMYLCASSRGGQEQFFGPGTRLTVL.

The chain recombines TRBV14 with TRBJ1-2; tentatively, D is TRBD1 (6 bases). The CDR3 runs to 14 residues. V lost 4 bases and J 6 bases, leaving 15 bases between the germline ends. Germline CDR1 SGHDN, CDR2 FVKESK. This CDR3 reads CASSPLPGDNGYTF. DNA for the CDR3: TGTGCCAGCAGCCCCCTCCCTGGGGACAATGGCTACACCTTC.

The gene calls are TRBV5-1 and TRBJ2-5; D unresolved. This CDR3 comprises 13 residues. The germline V and J ends were trimmed by 4 bases and 11 bases, with 18 bases remaining between them. Germline CDR1 reads SGHRS; CDR2 reads YFSETQ. CDR3 nucleotide sequence: TGCGCCAGCAGCACCGGACGTAGTCAGGAGCAGTACTTC. Translated: CASSTGRSQEQYF.

J is TRBJ2-7 and V is TRBV5-1; the D gene is possibly TRBD2 (5 bases). CDR1 SGHRS and CDR2 YFSETQ come from the germline V gene. The CDR3 runs 12 residues. V lost 3 bases to trimming and J lost 7 bases, with 11 bases between them. The CDR3 DNA reads as TGCGCCAGCAGCTCTGGGTGGGAGGAGCAGTACTTC. This translates into CASSSGWEEQYF.

The rearrangement uses TRBV2 and TRBJ2-7; 8 positions match TRBD2. The germline V gene encodes CDR1 SNHLY and CDR2 FYNNEI. The CDR3 has 15 residues. The junction had 10 bases not matched to a gene; V was cut back by 3 bases and J by 6 bases. DNA for the CDR3: TGTGCCAGCAGTGATCCTCGAAGCGGGAGTAGCGAGCAGTACTTC. It specifies CASSDPRSGSSEQYF.

This rearrangement joins TRBV5-1 to TRBJ2-1, with D possibly TRBD2 on 6 matching bases. Germline CDR1 is SGHRS and CDR2 is YFSETQ. The CDR3 spans 15 residues. V gave up 5 bases and J gave up 2 bases, with 14 bases separating them. CDR3 DNA sequence: TGCGCCAGCAGAGAAAGCGGGTCTACCTACAATGAGCAGTTCTTC. It is translated as CASRESGSTYNEQFF.

This chain uses TRBV5-1 with TRBJ2-7; 8 bases map to TRBD1. The junction had 8 bases not matched to a gene; V was cut back by 7 bases and J by 2 bases. Germline V CDR1 and CDR2: SGHRS, YFSETQ. The CDR3 is 14 residues long. The CDR3 loop is CASSATGGPYEQYF. CDR3 nucleotides: TGCGCCAGCTCCGCAACAGGGGGACCCTACGAGCAGTACTTC.

There are a few counts of this clonotype. The chain has TRBV6-1 and TRBJ2-1, with 11 bases aligning to TRBD2. After removal of 5 bases from V and 2 bases from J, the junction contained 5 bases not matched to a gene. CDR3 size: 16 residues. CDR1 and CDR2 from the germline V gene are MNHNS and SASEGT. The CDR3, as DNA: TGTGCCAGCAGTCCACTAGCGGGAGTTGCCTACAATGAGCAGTTCTTC. Translated, it gives CASSPLAGVAYNEQFF.

The sample holds many counts of this clonotype. V and J are TRBV29-1 and TRBJ2-7; 7 bases are shared with TRBD2. There are 13 residues in the CDR3. Germline trimming cut 2 bases from V and 1 base from J; bases unmatched to any gene: 2. Germline V lookup: CDR1 SQVTM, CDR2 ANQGSEA. As DNA, the CDR3 is TGCAGCGTTGAACTAGCGGTGTCCTACGAGCAGTACTTC. Protein: CSVELAVSYEQYF.

The rearrangement uses TRBV5-1 and TRBJ2-3, with D uncertain. The germline CDR1 and CDR2 sequences are SGHRS and YFSETQ. Trimming stripped 4 bases from V and 4 bases from J, with 10 bases between. The CDR3 runs 13 residues. For the CDR3, the DNA is TGCGCCAGCAGCCAAGGGTGGTCAGATACGCAGTATTTT. Translating gives CASSQGWSDTQYF.